The clone carrying this T cell receptor (beta chain) was detected a few times. These data belong to a study of blood T cell repertoires in COVID-19. The ends were cut back, 2 bases at V and 1 base at J, with 20 bases in the middle. Looked up from germline, CDR1 is SQVTM and CDR2 is ANQGSEA. The CDR3 is 17 residues long. Data came from immunoSEQ multiplex PCR; TCRdb stores just in-frame clones and leaves some out. The sample yields about 98,000 clones, nearly 90% seen once. This sequence joins TRBV29-1 and TRBJ1-1; TRBD1 is a possible D gene (5 bases). Sequenced: peripheral blood. This sequence was found in a man in his sixties or seventies with acute or convalescent COVID-19. The CDR3 protein is CSVERVGGLYANTEAFF. CDR3 DNA: TGCAGCGTTGAACGGGTGGGGGGTCTTTACGCGAACACTGAAGCTTTCTTT.